The T cell receptor (beta chain) described here comes from a study of CD4 T cells in relation to SARS-CoV-2 and coronaviruses. Data came from immunoSEQ multiplex PCR; TCRdb stores just in-frame clones and leaves some out. Of 65,000 or so clones listed, approximately 94% are singletons. Before the COVID-19 pandemic, during about 2011-2019, CD4+ T cells were taken from unexposed donors. This CDR3 region has 12 residues. Germline trimming cut 4 bases from V and 8 bases from J; bases unmatched to any gene: 3. The germline gives CDR1 SGHRS, CDR2 YFSETQ. This TCR was recovered from a human donor in good health. The chain joins TRBV5-1 to TRBJ2-1, with 7 bases lining up with TRBD2. Sample: naive CD4+ T cells from PBMCs. Subset denoted: naive CD4+ T cells isolated by negative enrichment. CDR3 loop: CASSRGSYEQFF. CDR3 DNA sequence: TGCGCCAGCAGCCGCGGGAGTTATGAGCAGTTCTTC.